This T cell receptor beta chain was observed in a study of T cells in Graves' hyperthyroidism and ophthalmopathy. Study overall: Upon initial diagnosis and before any treatment, peripheral blood was collected.

Amplified TCR beta CDR3 regions came from RNA transcripts. Carried out on the TCR CDR3, a first-round RT-PCR used the HTBI primer set. MiXCR, run by TCRdb on the multiplex PCR reads, gives a single entry per CDR3 protein. The sample comprises 400,000 or so distinct CDR3 sequences, around 15% of which are singletons, and roughly a fifth rests with the top ten. This clonotype was observed a handful of times. Its antigen is unknown. The CDR3 contains 14 residues. V was clipped by 7 bases and J by 6 bases; unmatched bases: 5. Findings and limits, study-wide: Blood samples included most of the expanded thyroid clonotypes exceeding 0.001.

Sequencing was done on a sample of blood. The sequence was collected from a woman aged 60-75 years with Graves' ophthalmopathy. The chain carries TRBV12-3 or TRBV12-4 and TRBJ2-2, with 10 bases matching TRBD2. The CDR3, as DNA: TGTGCCAGCAAGCCGGGACTAGCGTCCGGGGAGCTGTTTTTT. This gives the protein CASKPGLASGELFF.